The 25 T cell receptor beta chains below come from one sample, sequenced in a study of human T cells and chemical hapten exposure. TCRdb passed the RACE reads through MiXCR, listing each CDR3 protein once. The sample records 35,000 to 55,000 distinct CDR3 sequences, around 3.4% being singletons. This sample's time point: healthy volunteer bleed at 6 weeks. Unfractionated whole blood was the source of the extracted total RNA. Sample: whole blood. All receptors derive from a human donor in good health. Some clones in this sample may be carry-over from other donors' samples.

This clonotype was recorded many times. The V and J genes are TRBV12-5 and TRBJ2-1, with 12 bases identical to TRBD2. The CDR3 runs to 15 residues. The germline V gene has CDR1 LGHNT and CDR2 FRNRAP. J lost 8 bases, V lost 6 bases, and 8 bases had no gene match. This chain's CDR3 is CASGSTSGRTYEQFF. The CDR3 nucleotides are TGTGCTAGTGGGTCGACTAGCGGGAGAACTTATGAGCAGTTCTTC.

The sample holds many counts of this clonotype. CDR3 sequence reads: CASSYLSLAGVTDTQYF. The CDR3 DNA reads TGTGCCAGCAGTTACCTCTCCCTAGCGGGAGTCACAGATACGCAGTATTTT. The chain is built from TRBV6-2 or TRBV6-3 and TRBJ2-3; TRBD2 matches 10 bases. V gave up 2 bases and J gave up 2 bases; unmatched junction bases: 7. This CDR3 region has 17 residues. Germline CDR1 MNHEY, CDR2 SVGEGT.

The table lists this clonotype with a few counts. A much larger clone sits a single nucleotide away, making a read error possible. V is TRBV27 and J is TRBJ1-5; D not resolved. Germline assignment: CDR1 MNHEY and CDR2 SMNVEV (reference sequence). The CDR3 loop spans 12 amino acids. The germline V and J ends were trimmed by 6 bases and 4 bases, with 7 bases remaining between them. CDR3 bases: TGTGCCAGCAGGGGATGTAATCAGCCCCAGCATTTT. Translating gives CASRGCNQPQHF.

This clonotype was seen ten or more times. The chain has TRBV15 and TRBJ2-1, with 9 positions matching TRBD2. The CDR3 spans 18 residues. Losses at the gene ends were 0 bases for V and 4 bases for J; bases not matched to a gene: 10. CDR1 is LNHNV and CDR2 is YYDKDF in the germline V gene (reference sequence). In DNA, the CDR3 is TGTGCCACCAGCAGAGATTTGCGGGCTAGCGGGGTGTACAATGAGCAGTTCTTC. Translating gives CATSRDLRASGVYNEQFF.

This clonotype was observed at least ten times. The chain couples TRBV30 to TRBJ2-3; no clear D. Germline CDR1 is GTSNPN and CDR2 is SVGIG (reference sequence). The CDR3 runs 11 residues. Trimming shortened V by 2 bases and J by 4 bases, and 4 bases separated the two germline ends. The CDR3 protein is CAWSLADTQYF. CDR3 DNA: TGTGCCTGGAGTCTGGCAGATACGCAGTATTTT.

For the CDR3, the DNA is TGTGCCAGCAGTTACTCTCGGACTAGCGGTCCGGGGACCCAGTACTTC. Protein: CASSYSRTSGPGTQYF. The chain combines TRBV6-6 with TRBJ2-5, with 10 bases matching TRBD2. This CDR3 has 16 residues. The trim removed 0 bases at V and 7 bases at J, leaving 8 bases unmatched. Germline V CDR1 and CDR2: MNHNY, SVGAGI (reference sequence).

This clonotype has just a few counts. The chain employs TRBV6-2 or TRBV6-3 and TRBJ2-1; possibly TRBD1 for D (6 bases). With 3 bases removed from V and 6 bases from J, the gap between germline ends came to 27 bases. The germline V gene has CDR1 MNHEY and CDR2 SVGEGT. The CDR3 loop spans 19 amino acids. The CDR3: CASSYPNGFGNLGGNEQFF. CDR3 sequence (DNA): TGTGCCAGCAGTTATCCCAATGGATTCGGGAACCTAGGGGGCAATGAGCAGTTCTTC.

This clonotype was observed a handful of times. The CDR3 spells CASSESLGLAGEDTQYF. The CDR3 bases are TGCGCCAGCAGTGAGTCATTAGGACTAGCGGGAGAAGATACGCAGTATTTT. The chain carries TRBV10-2 and TRBJ2-3; 13 nucleotides agree with TRBD2. Trimming removed 0 bases from V and 5 bases from J; junction bases left unmatched: 5. The germline gives CDR1 WSHSY, CDR2 SAAADI. This CDR3 is built from 17 residues.

This clonotype was picked up many times. The rearrangement joins TRBV14 to TRBJ2-7; D is unresolved. Per the germline V gene, CDR1 is SGHDN and CDR2 is FVKESK. This CDR3 is built from 18 residues. With 6 bases removed from V and 0 bases from J, the gap between germline ends came to 24 bases. CDR3 protein: CASSPDLNSAWPSYEQYF. The CDR3 DNA is TGTGCCAGCAGTCCTGACCTAAACAGCGCCTGGCCCTCCTACGAGCAGTACTTC.

This clonotype has a count of ten or more. The CDR3 nucleotides read TGTGCCAGCAGCTTAGTTTTCTCTAGCACAGATACGCAGTATTTT. Amino acids: CASSLVFSSTDTQYF. The rearrangement uses TRBV7-2 and TRBJ2-3; D unresolved. In germline, CDR1 is SGHTA, CDR2 FQGNSA. CDR3 length: 15 amino acids. The V and J ends lost 1 base and 0 bases respectively, with 8 bases between them.

A few counts support this clonotype. This rearrangement joins TRBV6-5 to TRBJ2-3, with D possibly TRBD2 on 7 matching bases. Trimming left V 8 bases short and J 6 bases short, with 12 bases between. The CDR3 loop spans 12 amino acids. The V gene's germline CDR1 is MNHEY and CDR2 SVGAGI. The CDR3 reads CASRRGPDTQYF. The CDR3 DNA reads as TGTGCCAGCCGGCGGGGGCCGGATACGCAGTATTTT.

In its sample, this clonotype was seen many times. V is TRBV10-3 and J is TRBJ1-1, with TRBD1 identical over 8 bases. Germline CDR1 reads ENHRY; CDR2 reads SYGVKD. V trimming: 5 bases; J trimming: 0 bases; junction bases outside the gene matches: 11. CDR3 length: 17 amino acids. CDR3 DNA: TGTGCCATCAGTAAAGCCGGGACAGGAGCTATGAACACTGAAGCTTTCTTT. It codes for CAISKAGTGAMNTEAFF.

This clonotype was picked up many times. The gene calls are TRBV3-1 and TRBJ2-3; D is possibly TRBD2 (5 bases). Germline V gene lookup returns CDR1 LGHDT and CDR2 YNNKEL (reference sequence). V gave up 6 bases and J gave up 5 bases, with 21 bases separating them. The CDR3 contains 16 residues. The CDR3 reads CASSPILGKEGDTQYF. The CDR3 nucleotides are TGTGCCAGCAGTCCTATCCTCGGTAAAGAGGGAGATACGCAGTATTTT.

The chain couples TRBV4-2 to TRBJ1-1; D is ambiguous. The germline V and J ends were trimmed by 0 bases and 1 base, with 9 bases remaining between them. CDR1 is LGHNA and CDR2 is YNFKEQ in the germline V gene. The CDR3 contains 15 residues. The CDR3 nucleotides are TGTGCCAGCAGCCAAGAGGCACAATCGAACACTGAAGCTTTCTTT. It is translated as CASSQEAQSNTEAFF.

This clonotype has ten or more counts. V is TRBV11-2 and J is TRBJ2-2; no clear D. The germline gives CDR1 SGHAT, CDR2 FQNNGV. With 5 bases removed from V and 4 bases from J, the gap between germline ends came to 20 bases. The CDR3 is made up of 17 amino acids. For the CDR3, the DNA is TGTGCCAGCAGCCTAGTATTGCGTGGACCGAGCACCGGGGAGCTGTTTTTT. Its translation is CASSLVLRGPSTGELFF. Full variable domain (remainder filled in from reference TRBV11-2 and TRBJ2-2): EAGVAQSPRYKIIEKRQSVAFWCNPISGHATLYWYQQILGQGPKLLIQFQNNGVVDDSQLPKDRFSAERLKGVDSTLKIQPAKLEDSAVYLCASSLVLRGPSTGELFFGEGSRLTVL.

The chain carries TRBV15 and TRBJ2-6, with D possibly being TRBD1 or TRBD2 (6 bases each). V was trimmed by 5 bases and J by 0 bases, leaving 17 bases between them. This CDR3 has 18 amino acids. The germline V gene has CDR1 LNHNV and CDR2 YYDKDF (reference sequence). The CDR3 region has the DNA TGTGCCACCAGCCCATCCGGGGGCCGCTCCTCTGGGGCCAACGTCCTGACTTTC. The encoded protein is CATSPSGGRSSGANVLTF.

This clonotype has ten or more counts. The rearrangement joins TRBV4-1 to TRBJ2-7; the match to TRBD2 covers 14 bases. CDR3 length: 15 amino acids. Germline loops: CDR1 MGHRA, CDR2 YSYEKL. V shed 5 bases, J shed 6 bases, and the junction held 6 bases outside the gene matches. CDR3 nucleotides: TGCGCCAGCAGCTCTCCGGGACTAGCGGGAGTCGAGCAGTACTTC. Protein: CASSSPGLAGVEQYF.

This clonotype was counted between two and nine times. J is TRBJ2-1 and V is TRBV5-1, with 13 bases that match TRBD2. With 0 bases clipped from V and 13 bases from J, the junction kept 10 bases outside the gene matches. The germline V gene has CDR1 SGHRS and CDR2 YFSETQ. This CDR3 has 16 residues. CDR3 loop: CASSLAGTSGNLGQFF. DNA of the CDR3: TGCGCCAGCAGCTTGGCGGGGACTAGCGGGAACCTCGGTCAGTTCTTC.

This clonotype has ten or more counts. The chain has TRBV6-5 and TRBJ1-5, with D perhaps matching TRBD1 (5 bases). CDR3 length: 15 residues. Germline CDR1 MNHEY, CDR2 SVGAGI. Trimming removed 7 bases from V and 6 bases from J, with 19 bases in between. CDR3 loop: CASTPGKGSTQPQHF. In DNA, the CDR3 is TGTGCCAGCACCCCTGGTAAGGGGTCGACTCAGCCCCAGCATTTT.

The gene calls are TRBV27 and TRBJ2-7, with TRBD1 matching 8 bases. The length of the CDR3 is 14 residues. The V gene's germline CDR1 is MNHEY and CDR2 SMNVEV (reference sequence). Trimming at V came to 2 bases and at J to 7 bases, leaving 7 bases not matched to a gene. CDR3 in amino acids: CASSLSAGGREQYF. CDR3 coding DNA: TGTGCCAGCAGTTTAAGTGCAGGGGGCAGAGAGCAGTACTTC.

This clonotype showed up many times. The V gene is TRBV28, the J gene TRBJ2-7, with TRBD1 as a possible D gene (5 bases). There are 15 residues in the CDR3. The germline V gene has CDR1 MDHEN and CDR2 SYDVKM. The ends were cut back, 4 bases at V and 3 bases at J, with 16 bases in the middle. This CDR3 reads CASSYQGSLFYEQYF. The DNA for the CDR3 is TGTGCCAGCAGTTACCAGGGTTCCCTATTCTACGAGCAGTACTTC.

The chain joins TRBV20-1 to TRBJ2-7; D possibly matches TRBD1 or TRBD2 (6 bases each). Germline assignment: CDR1 DFQATT and CDR2 SNEGSKA (reference sequence). The CDR3 length is 14 residues. The germline V and J ends were trimmed by 7 bases and 4 bases, with 20 bases remaining between them. CDR3 region: CSGGGTPGVYEQYF. CDR3 nucleotide sequence: TGCAGTGGAGGGGGGACTCCCGGAGTGTACGAGCAGTACTTC.

This clonotype showed up many times. In DNA form, the CDR3 reads TGTGCCAGCAGCTTAGTAGCAGGACTAGCGGACCCTGGGAACCAAGAGACCCAGTACTTC. This sequence encodes CASSLVAGLADPGNQETQYF. The rearrangement links TRBV7-9 to TRBJ2-5; 10 nucleotides align to TRBD2. Germline lookup yields CDR1 SEHNR and CDR2 FQNEAQ (reference sequence). The CDR3 consists of 20 residues. Germline trimming cut 1 base from V and 0 bases from J; bases unmatched to any gene: 14. The complete variable domain, with remaining parts taken from reference TRBV7-9 and TRBJ2-5, reads DTGVSQNPRHKITKRGQNVTFRCDPISEHNRLYWYRQTLGQGPEFLTYFQNEAQLEKSRLLSDRFSAERPKGSFSTLEIQRTEQGDSAMYLCASSLVAGLADPGNQETQYFGPGTRLLVL.

This clonotype showed up many times. The chain has TRBV11-2 and TRBJ2-3; D gene uncertain. Between the trimmed V and J ends, which lost 1 base and 0 bases, there was a span of 14 bases. The CDR3 length is 17 residues. Looked up from germline, CDR1 is SGHAT and CDR2 is FQNNGV. The CDR3 loop is CASSLGARLTSTDTQYF. DNA for the CDR3: TGTGCCAGCAGCTTAGGAGCAAGGCTGACTAGCACAGATACGCAGTATTTT. The full variable domain, its missing parts supplied by reference TRBV11-2 and TRBJ2-3, is EAGVAQSPRYKIIEKRQSVAFWCNPISGHATLYWYQQILGQGPKLLIQFQNNGVVDDSQLPKDRFSAERLKGVDSTLKIQPAKLEDSAVYLCASSLGARLTSTDTQYFGPGTRLTVL.

This clonotype was picked up many times. The chain uses TRBV28 and TRBJ2-1, with D hard to call. Between the trimmed V and J ends, which lost 2 bases and 0 bases, there was a span of 8 bases. The CDR3 is made up of 15 amino acids. CDR1 and CDR2 from the germline V gene are MDHEN and SYDVKM. CDR3 nucleotides: TGTGCCAGCAGTTTACCCGGAAGCTCCTACAATGAGCAGTTCTTC. It encodes CASSLPGSSYNEQFF.